Detailed here is one TCR beta chain. This sample stems from a study of blood T cell repertoires in COVID-19. Assay: immunoSEQ multiplex PCR; the TCRdb copy retains only in-frame clones and omits some. The sample includes a few hundred thousand clones, 80% to 90% seen only once; the top ten take about 4.2%. The sequence came from a woman in her forties with acute COVID-19. The sequenced sample was PBMCs or T cells enriched from blood (not recorded which).

The CDR3 DNA is TGTGCCAGCAGCGTAGGTAGCGGGAGGATGGGAGATACGCAGTATTTT. It codes for CASSVGSGRMGDTQYF. The gene calls are TRBV9 and TRBJ2-3; 10 bases are shared with TRBD2. Germline CDR1 and CDR2: SGDLS and YYNGEE. The ends lost 0 bases at V and 5 bases at J; junction bases unmatched: 6. This CDR3 has 16 residues.